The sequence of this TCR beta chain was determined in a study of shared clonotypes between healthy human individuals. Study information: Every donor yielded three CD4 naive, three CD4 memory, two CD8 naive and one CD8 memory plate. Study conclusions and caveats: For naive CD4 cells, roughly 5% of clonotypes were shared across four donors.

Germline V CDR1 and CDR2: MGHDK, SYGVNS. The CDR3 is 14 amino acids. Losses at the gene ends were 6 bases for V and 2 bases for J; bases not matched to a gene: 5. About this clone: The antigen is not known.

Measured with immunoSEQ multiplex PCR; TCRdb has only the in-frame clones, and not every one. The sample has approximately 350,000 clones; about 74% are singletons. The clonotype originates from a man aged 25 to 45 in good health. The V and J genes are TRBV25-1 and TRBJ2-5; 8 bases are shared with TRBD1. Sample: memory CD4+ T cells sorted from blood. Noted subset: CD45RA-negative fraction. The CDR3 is CASRGTGRQETQYF. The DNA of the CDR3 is TGTGCCAGCAGAGGGACAGGTCGACAAGAGACCCAGTACTTC.